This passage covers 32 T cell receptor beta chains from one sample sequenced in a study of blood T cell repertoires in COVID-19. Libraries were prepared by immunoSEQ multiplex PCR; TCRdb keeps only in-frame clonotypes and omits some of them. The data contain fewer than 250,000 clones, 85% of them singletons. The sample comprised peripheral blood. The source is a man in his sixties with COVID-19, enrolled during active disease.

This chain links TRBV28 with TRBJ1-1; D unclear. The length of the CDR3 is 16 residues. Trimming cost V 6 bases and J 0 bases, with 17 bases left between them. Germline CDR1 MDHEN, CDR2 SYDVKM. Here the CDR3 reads CASSPPGFYMNTEAFF. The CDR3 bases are TGTGCCAGCAGCCCTCCGGGATTCTATATGAACACTGAAGCTTTCTTT.

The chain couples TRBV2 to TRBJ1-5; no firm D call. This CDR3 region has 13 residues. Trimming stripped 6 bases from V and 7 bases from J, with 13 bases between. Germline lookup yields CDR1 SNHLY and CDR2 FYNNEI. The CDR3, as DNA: TGTGCCAGCAGAACTGACAACTCCCAGCCCCAGCATTTT. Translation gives CASRTDNSQPQHF.

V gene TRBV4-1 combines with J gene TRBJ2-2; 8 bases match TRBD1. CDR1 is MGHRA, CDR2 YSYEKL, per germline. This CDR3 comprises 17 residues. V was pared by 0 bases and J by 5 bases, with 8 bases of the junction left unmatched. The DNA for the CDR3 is TGCGCCAGCAGCCAAGACCCGACAGGGGTTAGGACCGGGGAGCTGTTTTTT. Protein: CASSQDPTGVRTGELFF.

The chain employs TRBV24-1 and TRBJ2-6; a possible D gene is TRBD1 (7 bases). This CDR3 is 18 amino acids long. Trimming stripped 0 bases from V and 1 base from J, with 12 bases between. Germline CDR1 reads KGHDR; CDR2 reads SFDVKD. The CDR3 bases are TGTGCCACCAGTGATTTGAAGACAGGGAGGTCTGGGGCCAACGTCCTGACTTTC. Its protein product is CATSDLKTGRSGANVLTF.

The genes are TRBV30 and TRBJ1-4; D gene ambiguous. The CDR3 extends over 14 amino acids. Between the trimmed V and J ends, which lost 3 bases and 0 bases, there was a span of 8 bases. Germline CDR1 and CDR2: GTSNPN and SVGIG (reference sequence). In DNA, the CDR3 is TGTGCCTGGAGAGCAACTGCAACTAATGAAAAACTGTTTTTT. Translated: CAWRATATNEKLFF.

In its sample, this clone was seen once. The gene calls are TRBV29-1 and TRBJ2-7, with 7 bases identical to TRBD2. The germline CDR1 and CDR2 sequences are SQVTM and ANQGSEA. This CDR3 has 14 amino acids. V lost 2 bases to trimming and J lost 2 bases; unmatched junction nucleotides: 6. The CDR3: CSVEIGGVPYEQYF. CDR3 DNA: TGCAGCGTTGAAATTGGGGGGGTGCCCTACGAGCAGTACTTC.

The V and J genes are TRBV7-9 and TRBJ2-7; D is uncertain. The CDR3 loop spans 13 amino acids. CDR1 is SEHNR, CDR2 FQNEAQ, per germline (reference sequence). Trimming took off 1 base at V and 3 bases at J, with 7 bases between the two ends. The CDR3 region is CASSLDLSYEQYF. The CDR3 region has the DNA TGTGCCAGCAGCTTAGATCTGAGCTACGAGCAGTACTTC.

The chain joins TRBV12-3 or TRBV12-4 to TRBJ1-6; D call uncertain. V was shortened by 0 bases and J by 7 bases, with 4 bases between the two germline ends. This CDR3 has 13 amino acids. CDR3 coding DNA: TGTGCCAGCAGTTTAGCCGGGAATTCACCCCTCCACTTT. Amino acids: CASSLAGNSPLHF.

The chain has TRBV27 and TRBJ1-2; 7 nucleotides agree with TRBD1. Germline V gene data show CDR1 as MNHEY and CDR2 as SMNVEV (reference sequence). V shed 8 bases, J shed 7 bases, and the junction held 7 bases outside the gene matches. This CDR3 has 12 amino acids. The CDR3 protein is CASGRQGVGYTF. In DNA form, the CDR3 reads TGTGCCAGCGGACGCCAGGGGGTTGGCTACACCTTC.

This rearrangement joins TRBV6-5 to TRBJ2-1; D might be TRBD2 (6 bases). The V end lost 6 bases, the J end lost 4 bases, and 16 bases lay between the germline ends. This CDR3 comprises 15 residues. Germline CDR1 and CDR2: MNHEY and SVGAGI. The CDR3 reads CASSPDWRGYNEQFF. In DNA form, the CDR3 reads TGTGCCAGCAGCCCGGACTGGCGGGGTTACAATGAGCAGTTCTTC.

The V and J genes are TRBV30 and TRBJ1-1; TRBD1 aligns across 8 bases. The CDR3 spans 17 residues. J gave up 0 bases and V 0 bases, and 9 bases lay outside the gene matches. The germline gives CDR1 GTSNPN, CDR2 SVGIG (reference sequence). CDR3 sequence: CAWSVGGTGGVNTEAFF. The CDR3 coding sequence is TGTGCCTGGAGTGTAGGAGGAACAGGGGGAGTGAACACTGAAGCTTTCTTT.

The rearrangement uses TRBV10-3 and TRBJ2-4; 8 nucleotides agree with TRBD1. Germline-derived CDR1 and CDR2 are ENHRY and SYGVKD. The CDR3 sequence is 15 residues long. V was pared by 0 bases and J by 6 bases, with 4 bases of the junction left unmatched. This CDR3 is CAISESVGQGNIQYF. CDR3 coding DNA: TGTGCCATCAGTGAGTCAGTAGGACAGGGAAACATTCAGTACTTC.

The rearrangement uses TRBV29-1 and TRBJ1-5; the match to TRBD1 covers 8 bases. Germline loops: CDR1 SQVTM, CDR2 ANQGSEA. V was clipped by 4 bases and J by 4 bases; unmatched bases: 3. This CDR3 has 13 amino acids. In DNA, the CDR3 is TGCAGCGTTGCGACAGGGGTAAATCAGCCCCAGCATTTT. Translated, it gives CSVATGVNQPQHF. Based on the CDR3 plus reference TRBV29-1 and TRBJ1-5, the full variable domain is SAVISQKPSRDICQRGTSLTIQCQVDSQVTMMFWYRQQPGQSLTLIATANQGSEATYESGFVIDKFPISRPNLTFSTLTVSNMSPEDSSIYLCSVATGVNQPQHFGDGTRLSIL.

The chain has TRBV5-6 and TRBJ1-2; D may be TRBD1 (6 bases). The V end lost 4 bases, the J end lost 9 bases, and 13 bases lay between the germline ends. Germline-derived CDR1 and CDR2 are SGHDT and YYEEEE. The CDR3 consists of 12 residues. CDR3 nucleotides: TGTGCCAGCAGCAACCCCAGGGGACGCTACACCTTC. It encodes CASSNPRGRYTF.

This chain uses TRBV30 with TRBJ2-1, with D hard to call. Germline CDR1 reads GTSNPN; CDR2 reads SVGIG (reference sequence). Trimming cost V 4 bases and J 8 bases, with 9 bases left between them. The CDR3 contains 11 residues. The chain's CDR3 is CAWTIADEQFF. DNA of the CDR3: TGTGCCTGGACTATCGCGGATGAGCAGTTCTTC.

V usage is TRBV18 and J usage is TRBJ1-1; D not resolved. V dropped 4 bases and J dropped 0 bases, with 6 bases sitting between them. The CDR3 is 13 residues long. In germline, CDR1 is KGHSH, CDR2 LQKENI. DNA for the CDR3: TGTGCCAGCTCACAACAAGTGAACACTGAAGCTTTCTTT. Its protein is CASSQQVNTEAFF.

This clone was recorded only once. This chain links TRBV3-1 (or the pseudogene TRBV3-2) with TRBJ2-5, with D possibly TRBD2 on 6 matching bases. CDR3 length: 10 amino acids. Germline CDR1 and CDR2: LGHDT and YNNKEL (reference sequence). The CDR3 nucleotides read TGTGCTAGTGGAGGGGAGACCCAGTACTTC. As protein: CASGGETQYF.

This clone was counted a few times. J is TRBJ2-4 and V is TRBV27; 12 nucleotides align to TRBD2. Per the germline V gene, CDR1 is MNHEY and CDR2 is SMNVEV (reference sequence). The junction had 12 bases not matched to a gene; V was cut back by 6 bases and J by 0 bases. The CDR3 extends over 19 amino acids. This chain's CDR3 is CASRRTSGTARLAKNIQYF. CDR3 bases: TGTGCCAGCAGGCGGACTAGCGGGACTGCCCGACTAGCCAAAAACATTCAGTACTTC.

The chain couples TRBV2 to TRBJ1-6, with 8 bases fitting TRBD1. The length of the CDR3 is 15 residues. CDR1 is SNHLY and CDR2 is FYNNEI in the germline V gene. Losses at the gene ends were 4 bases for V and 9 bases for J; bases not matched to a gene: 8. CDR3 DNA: TGTGCCAGCAGTGTGACAGGGGCAAGTATTTCACCCCTCCACTTT. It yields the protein CASSVTGASISPLHF.

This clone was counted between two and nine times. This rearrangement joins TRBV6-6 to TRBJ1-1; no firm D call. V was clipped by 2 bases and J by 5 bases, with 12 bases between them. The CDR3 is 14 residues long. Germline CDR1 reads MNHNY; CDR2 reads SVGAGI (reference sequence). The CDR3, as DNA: TGTGCCAGCAGTTACCCGGAAGGAGGGACTGAAGCTTTCTTT. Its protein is CASSYPEGGTEAFF.

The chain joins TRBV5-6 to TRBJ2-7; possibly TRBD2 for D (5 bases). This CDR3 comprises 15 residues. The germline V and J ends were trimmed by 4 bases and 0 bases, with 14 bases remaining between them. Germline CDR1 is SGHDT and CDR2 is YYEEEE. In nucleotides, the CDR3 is TGTGCCAGCAGCCCGGACGGAGGAAGCTCCTACGAGCAGTACTTC. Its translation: CASSPDGGSSYEQYF.

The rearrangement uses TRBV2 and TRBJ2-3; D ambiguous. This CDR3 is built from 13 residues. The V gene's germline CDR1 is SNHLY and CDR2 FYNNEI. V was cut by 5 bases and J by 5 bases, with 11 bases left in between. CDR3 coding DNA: TGTGCCAGCAGTCCCTCGTCGGGAGATACGCAGTATTTT. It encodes CASSPSSGDTQYF.

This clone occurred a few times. In nucleotides, the CDR3 is TGTGCCAGCAGTCCCGGGGACAGGATTAATGAAAAACTGTTTTTT. Translating it yields CASSPGDRINEKLFF. This chain uses TRBV6-5 with TRBJ1-4; TRBD1 aligns across 8 bases. The CDR3 runs to 15 residues. The ends lost 5 bases at V and 4 bases at J; junction bases unmatched: 6. CDR1 is MNHEY, CDR2 SVGAGI, per germline.

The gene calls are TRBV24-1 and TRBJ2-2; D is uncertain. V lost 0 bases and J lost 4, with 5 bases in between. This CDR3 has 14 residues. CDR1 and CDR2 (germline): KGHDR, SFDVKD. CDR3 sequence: CATSDLPFTGELFF. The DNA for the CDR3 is TGTGCCACCAGTGATTTGCCTTTCACCGGGGAGCTGTTTTTT.

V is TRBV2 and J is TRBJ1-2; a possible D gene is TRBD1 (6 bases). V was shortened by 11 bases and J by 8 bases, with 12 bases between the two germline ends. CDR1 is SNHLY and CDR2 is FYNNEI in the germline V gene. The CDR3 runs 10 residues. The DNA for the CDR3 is TGTGCCGGAGCAGGGGACGGCTACACCTTC. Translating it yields CAGAGDGYTF. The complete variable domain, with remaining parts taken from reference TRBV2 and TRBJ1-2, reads EPEVTQTPSHQVTQMGQEVILRCVPISNHLYFYWYRQILGQKVEFLVSFYNNEISEKSEIFDDQFSVERPDGSNFTLKIRSTKLEDSAMYFCAGAGDGYTFGSGTRLTVV.

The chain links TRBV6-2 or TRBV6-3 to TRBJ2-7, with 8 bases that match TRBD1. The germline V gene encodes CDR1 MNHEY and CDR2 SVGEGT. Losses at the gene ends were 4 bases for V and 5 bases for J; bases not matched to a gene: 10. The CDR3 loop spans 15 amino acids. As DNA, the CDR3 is TGTGCCAGCAGTTCCACAGGGGGATTTGTCGACGAGCAGTACTTC. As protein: CASSSTGGFVDEQYF.

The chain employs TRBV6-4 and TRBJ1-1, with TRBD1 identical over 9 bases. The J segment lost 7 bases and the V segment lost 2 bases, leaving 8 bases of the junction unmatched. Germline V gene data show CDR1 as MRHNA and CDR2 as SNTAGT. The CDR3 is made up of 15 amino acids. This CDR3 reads CASSDRDRVVNEAFF. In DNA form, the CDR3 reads TGTGCCAGCAGTGACCGGGACAGGGTTGTTAATGAAGCTTTCTTT.

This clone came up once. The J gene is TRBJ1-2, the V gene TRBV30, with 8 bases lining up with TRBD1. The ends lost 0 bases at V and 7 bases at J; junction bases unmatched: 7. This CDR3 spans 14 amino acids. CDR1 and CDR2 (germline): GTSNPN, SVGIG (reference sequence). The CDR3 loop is CAWSVHGTGSGYTF. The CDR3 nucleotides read TGTGCCTGGAGTGTACATGGGACAGGTAGTGGCTACACCTTC.

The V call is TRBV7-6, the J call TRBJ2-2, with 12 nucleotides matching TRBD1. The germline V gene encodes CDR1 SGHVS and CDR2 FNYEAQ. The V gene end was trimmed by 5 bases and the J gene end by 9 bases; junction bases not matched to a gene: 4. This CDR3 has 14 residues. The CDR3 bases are TGTGCCAGCAGCCTGGGACAGGGGGCGAGGGAGCTGTTTTTT. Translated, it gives CASSLGQGARELFF.

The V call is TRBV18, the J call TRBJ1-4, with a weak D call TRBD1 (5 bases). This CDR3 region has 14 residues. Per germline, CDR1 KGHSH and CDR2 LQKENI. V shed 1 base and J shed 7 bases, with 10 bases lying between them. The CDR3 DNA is TGTGCCAGCTCACCACTGCGGGGGGGTGAAAAACTGTTTTTT. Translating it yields CASSPLRGGEKLFF. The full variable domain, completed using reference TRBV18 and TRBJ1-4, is NAGVMQNPRHLVRRRGQEARLRCSPMKGHSHVYWYRQLPEEGLKFMVYLQKENIIDESGMPKERFSAEFPKEGPSILRIQQVVRGDSAAYFCASSPLRGGEKLFFGSGTQLSVL.

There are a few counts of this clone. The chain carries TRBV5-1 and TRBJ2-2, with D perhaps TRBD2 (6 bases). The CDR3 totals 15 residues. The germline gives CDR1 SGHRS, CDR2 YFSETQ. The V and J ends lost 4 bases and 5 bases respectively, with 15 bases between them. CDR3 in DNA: TGCGCCAGCAGCATTAGCGGAGCGAGGACCGGGGAGCTGTTTTTT. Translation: CASSISGARTGELFF. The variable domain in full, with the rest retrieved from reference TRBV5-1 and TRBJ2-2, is KAGVTQTPRYLIKTRGQQVTLSCSPISGHRSVSWYQQTPGQGLQFLFEYFSETQRNKGNFPGRFSGRQFSNSRSEMNVSTLELGDSALYLCASSISGARTGELFFGEGSRLTVL.

CDR3 in amino acids: CASYEYPGGPLHF. CDR3 DNA sequence: TGTGCCAGCTACGAATACCCAGGGGGACCCCTCCACTTT. V usage is TRBV7-2 and J usage is TRBJ1-6, with 7 bases fitting TRBD1. V trimming: 8 bases; J trimming: 12 bases; junction bases outside the gene matches: 10. Germline CDR1 and CDR2: SGHTA and FQGNSA. This CDR3 has 13 amino acids.